One sample yielded the 19 T cell receptor beta chains listed below, sequenced in a study of cytomegalovirus exposure and HLA in healthy donors. The PCR ran on 60 Vbeta and 13 Jbeta primers. Profiled with immunoSEQ multiplex PCR; TCRdb holds only in-frame clones, not every one. The data hold 46,000 or so clones, with approximately 57% observed a single time. The material sequenced was PBMCs. The origin of the receptors is a man in his fifties or sixties in good health and CMV-seropositive.

This clone was picked up a small number of times. This chain uses TRBV29-1 with TRBJ1-2; D not resolved. CDR3 length: 12 amino acids. V was trimmed by 1 base and J by 8 bases, leaving 11 bases between them. CDR1 is SQVTM and CDR2 is ANQGSEA in the germline V gene. CDR3 coding DNA: TGCAGCGTTGAAGGAAACAGTGGAGGCTACACCTTC. Protein sequence: CSVEGNSGGYTF.

This clone showed up just once. CDR3 DNA sequence: TGTGCCAGCAGCTTGTCCGGGACAGAAGAGACCCAGTACTTC. It yields the protein CASSLSGTEETQYF. This rearrangement joins TRBV5-4 to TRBJ2-5; 7 nucleotides align to TRBD1. Trimming cost V 1 base and J 3 bases; bases outside gene matches: 3. CDR1 SGHNT and CDR2 YYREEE come from the germline V gene (reference sequence). CDR3 size: 14 residues. Combining the CDR3 with reference TRBV5-4 and TRBJ2-5 gives the whole variable domain ETGVTQSPTHLIKTRGQQVTLRCSSQSGHNTVSWYQQALGQGPQFIFQYYREEENGRGNFPPRFSGLQFPNYSSELNVNALELDDSALYLCASSLSGTEETQYFGPGTRLLVL.

This clone was seen a single time. The J gene is TRBJ2-7, the V gene TRBV7-2; D is ambiguous. The V and J ends lost 5 bases and 3 bases respectively, with 11 bases between them. The germline gives CDR1 SGHTA, CDR2 FQGNSA. The CDR3 spans 13 residues. DNA of the CDR3: TGTGCCAGCAGCCCAACACGATACTACGAGCAGTACTTC. Amino acids: CASSPTRYYEQYF.

V gene TRBV5-6 combines with J gene TRBJ2-5, with D perhaps TRBD1 (6 bases). The germline gives CDR1 SGHDT, CDR2 YYEEEE. Deletions cut 0 bases from V and 5 bases from J, with 11 bases between. The CDR3 length is 14 residues. CDR3 sequence: CASSLELGGETQYF. The DNA of the CDR3 is TGTGCCAGCAGCTTGGAGCTTGGGGGCGAGACCCAGTACTTC.

The rearrangement links TRBV19 to TRBJ1-5; 9 bases are shared with TRBD1. The CDR3 extends over 14 amino acids. Germline CDR1 LNHDA, CDR2 SQIVND (reference sequence). V was pared by 5 bases and J by 4 bases, with 3 bases of the junction left unmatched. CDR3 in DNA: TGTGCCAGTAGTCCCGGGACAGGGAATCAGCCCCAGCATTTT. It specifies CASSPGTGNQPQHF.

V and J are TRBV7-2 and TRBJ2-1; TRBD2 agrees at 12 bases. The V gene end was trimmed by 7 bases and the J gene end by 1 base; junction bases not matched to a gene: 5. CDR1 and CDR2 (germline): SGHTA, FQGNSA. The CDR3 is 16 residues long. CDR3 sequence: CASIRTSGVSYNEQFF. DNA for the CDR3: TGTGCCAGCATCAGGACTAGCGGGGTATCCTACAATGAGCAGTTCTTC.

The rearrangement joins TRBV30 to TRBJ2-2; D perhaps matches TRBD2 (5 bases). The germline V gene encodes CDR1 GTSNPN and CDR2 SVGIG (reference sequence). The CDR3 sequence is 13 residues long. V was clipped by 6 bases and J by 2 bases, with 10 bases between them. CDR3 sequence: CACSLANTGELFF. The CDR3 nucleotides read TGTGCCTGTTCCCTAGCCAACACCGGGGAGCTGTTTTTT.

The rearrangement joins TRBV15 to TRBJ1-4, with TRBD1 identical over 7 bases. The ends lost 3 bases at V and 4 bases at J; junction bases unmatched: 5. This CDR3 comprises 15 residues. Germline V CDR1 and CDR2: LNHNV, YYDKDF (reference sequence). CDR3 in DNA: TGTGCCACCAGCAGTGAACAGGGGATTAATGAAAAACTGTTTTTT. Its protein product is CATSSEQGINEKLFF.

This chain connects TRBV11-3 to TRBJ2-1; 12 nucleotides align to TRBD2. Germline values: CDR1 SGHNT, CDR2 YENEEA. V trimming: 5 bases; J trimming: 4 bases; junction bases outside the gene matches: 3. The CDR3 is made up of 15 amino acids. The CDR3 protein is CASSPSGRGYNEQFF. The CDR3 DNA sequence: TGTGCCAGCAGCCCTAGCGGGAGGGGGTACAATGAGCAGTTCTTC.

The chain links TRBV30 to TRBJ2-7; 10 bases are a match to TRBD2. This CDR3 comprises 18 residues. With 1 base clipped from V and 6 bases from J, the junction kept 18 bases outside the gene matches. Per germline, CDR1 GTSNPN and CDR2 SVGIG (reference sequence). CDR3: CAWSGASGSISRALEQYF. The CDR3 DNA sequence: TGTGCCTGGAGTGGGGCTAGCGGGAGTATTTCCAGGGCGCTCGAGCAGTACTTC.

This chain connects TRBV7-9 to TRBJ2-3; D might be TRBD2 (5 bases). CDR3 size: 13 residues. Germline-derived CDR1 and CDR2 are SEHNR and FQNEAQ (reference sequence). Between the trimmed V and J ends, which lost 2 bases and 6 bases, there was a span of 9 bases. Here the CDR3 reads CASSLFGGDTQYF. CDR3 in DNA: TGTGCCAGCAGCTTATTCGGCGGGGATACGCAGTATTTT.

The chain carries TRBV30 and TRBJ1-2; tentative D call: TRBD1 (6 bases). The CDR3 consists of 13 residues. CDR1 is GTSNPN, CDR2 SVGIG, per germline (reference sequence). Trimming stripped 0 bases from V and 5 bases from J, with 10 bases between. This CDR3 is CAWSVLGQYGYTF. The DNA for the CDR3 is TGTGCCTGGAGTGTACTTGGACAGTATGGCTACACCTTC.

This clone was seen more than once but under ten times. The rearrangement joins TRBV5-6 to TRBJ2-7; 10 bases align to TRBD2. The germline gives CDR1 SGHDT, CDR2 YYEEEE. The CDR3 spans 19 residues. Unmatched junction bases numbered 19, after V lost 4 bases and J lost 3 bases. CDR3 bases: TGTGCCAGCAGCACCAATTCCGGGACTAGCGACGGTCGTGGCTACGAGCAGTACTTC. As protein: CASSTNSGTSDGRGYEQYF. The full variable domain, completed using reference TRBV5-6 and TRBJ2-7, is DAGVTQSPTHLIKTRGQQVTLRCSPKSGHDTVSWYQQALGQGPQFIFQYYEEEERQRGNFPDRFSGHQFPNYSSELNVNALLLGDSALYLCASSTNSGTSDGRGYEQYFGPGTRLTVT.

This chain uses TRBV2 with TRBJ2-2; TRBD2 matches 7 bases. V was pared by 4 bases and J by 8 bases, with 10 bases of the junction left unmatched. The CDR3 is 15 amino acids. Germline-derived CDR1 and CDR2 are SNHLY and FYNNEI. CDR3 residues: CASSVGASGWGELFF. The CDR3 DNA sequence: TGTGCCAGCAGTGTTGGGGCTAGCGGTTGGGGGGAGCTGTTTTTT.

The chain links TRBV5-6 to TRBJ2-1, with unresolved D. Germline V lookup: CDR1 SGHDT, CDR2 YYEEEE. Trimming cost V 2 bases and J 5 bases, with 11 bases left between them. The length of the CDR3 is 14 residues. In DNA form, the CDR3 reads TGTGCCAGCAGCTTTAAGACGGGTAACAATGAGCAGTTCTTC. This gives the protein CASSFKTGNNEQFF.

This clone appeared a few times. The chain is built from TRBV7-9 and TRBJ1-1, with D perhaps matching TRBD1 (5 bases). Looked up from germline, CDR1 is SEHNR and CDR2 is FQNEAQ (reference sequence). The CDR3 runs 13 residues. The V end lost 7 bases, the J end lost 2 bases, and 11 bases lay between the germline ends. The CDR3 nucleotides read TGTGCCAGCACGGAGGGGTCCAACACTGAAGCTTTCTTT. It translates to CASTEGSNTEAFF.

This clone showed up just once. V usage is TRBV19 and J usage is TRBJ2-3; 11 nucleotides align to TRBD2. The CDR3 totals 17 residues. With V trimmed by 5 bases and J by 6 bases, 13 bases remained unmatched. Looked up from germline, CDR1 is LNHDA and CDR2 is SQIVND (reference sequence). The CDR3: CASSYTRLAGYQDTQYF. In DNA, the CDR3 is TGTGCCAGTAGTTATACCCGACTAGCGGGATATCAGGATACGCAGTATTTT. The whole variable domain, filled in from reference TRBV19 and TRBJ2-3, reads DGGITQSPKYLFRKEGQNVTLSCEQNLNHDAMYWYRQDPGQGLRLIYYSQIVNDFQKGDIAEGYSVSREKKESFPLTVTSAQKNPTAFYLCASSYTRLAGYQDTQYFGPGTRLTVL.

J is TRBJ2-7 and V is TRBV30; possible D gene TRBD2, 5 bases. This CDR3 has 15 amino acids. V dropped 1 base and J dropped 7 bases, with 20 bases sitting between them. Germline values: CDR1 GTSNPN, CDR2 SVGIG (reference sequence). CDR3 nucleotide sequence: TGTGCCTGGAGTGGGACCCGGGCTAGCTTGCGTGAGCAGTACTTC. Protein product: CAWSGTRASLREQYF.

In this sample, this clone turned up once. This chain connects TRBV25-1 to TRBJ2-5, with D possibly being TRBD1 (5 bases). The end of the DNA is better explained by TRBJ2-7, so the J call may be wrong. The germline V gene encodes CDR1 MGHDK and CDR2 SYGVNS. The length of the CDR3 is 16 residues. The CDR3 region is CASSAAKTEMSYEQYF. DNA for the CDR3: TGTGCCAGCAGTGCAGCCAAGACAGAGATGTCCTACGAGCAGTACTTC.